These T cell receptor beta chains were read from a single sample in a study of T cell clonotyping in hematopoietic cell transplantation. The protocol was immunoSEQ multiplex PCR, while the TCRdb copy is restricted to in-frame clones and leaves out a portion. The repertoire holds 35,000 to 45,000 clones, with around 94% as singletons. The sample consisted of peripheral blood mononuclear cells. These receptors came from a woman in her 50s in good health. Some clones in this sample may be carry-over from other donors' samples. CDR3s include the opening cysteine and the closing phenylalanine or tryptophan. Each record gives: D gene, clone size, J gene, V gene, CDR3 DNA, CDR3 protein. A D gene is named only where the DNA matches it firmly. Expanded clones are given a class, and other clones once, few, many or no size at all.

TRBD1	NA	TRBJ1-1	TRBV19	TGTGCCAGTAACACAGGACAGGGGAACACTGAAGCTTTCTTT	CASNTGQGNTEAFF
TRBD1	NA	TRBJ1-1	TRBV5-1	TGCGCCAGCAGTTATAGGGGGCCGGGCACTGAAGCTTTCTTT	CASSYRGPGTEAFF
TRBD2	NA	TRBJ2-5	TRBV29-1	TGCAGCGTCCGCCCACTAGCGGGGGGCCAGGAGACCCAGTACTTC	CSVRPLAGGQETQYF
NA	NA	TRBJ1-5	TRBV10-3	TGTGCCATCAGTGAAAGGGCAGGGGACCAGCCCCAGCATTTT	CAISERAGDQPQHF
NA	NA	TRBJ2-1	TRBV28	TGTGCCAGCAGTTTAGGGCGGGCGGGCTACAATGAGCAGTTCTTC	CASSLGRAGYNEQFF
NA	NA	TRBJ1-5	TRBV7-2	TGTGCCAGCAGCTTAGGTATAGGGAATCAGCCCCAGCATTTT	CASSLGIGNQPQHF
NA	NA	TRBJ1-3	TRBV7-2	TGTGCCAGCAGCTTACCCAGGACCTCTGGAAACACCATATATTTT	CASSLPRTSGNTIYF
NA	NA	TRBJ2-2	TRBV5-1	TGCGCCAGCAGCTTGGACACATGGAAAGGCGGGGAGCTGTTTTTT	CASSLDTWKGGELFF
TRBD1	NA	TRBJ1-2	TRBV7-2	TGTGCCAGCAGCTTACCCACCGGGACAGGGAGTGGCTACACCTTC	CASSLPTGTGSGYTF
NA	NA	TRBJ2-1	TRBV28	TGTGCCAGCAGATATCTCAATGAGCAGTTCTTC	CASRYLNEQFF
NA	NA	TRBJ1-2	TRBV7-2	TGTGCCAGCAGCAAAGACAGTTTGGTTCCCTATGGCTACACCTTC	CASSKDSLVPYGYTF
NA	NA	TRBJ2-3	TRBV4-3	TGCGCCAGCAGCCAAGGCCCACCGACTAGCACAGATACGCAGTATTTT	CASSQGPPTSTDTQYF
NA	NA	TRBJ1-3	TRBV5-4	TGTGCCAGCAGCTTGGGCGGCGCTAGCTCTGGAAACACCATATATTTT	CASSLGGASSGNTIYF
NA	NA	TRBJ2-7	TRBV7-2	TGTGCCAGCAGCAGGACGGGGGGCCAAGCCTACGAGCAGTACTTC	CASSRTGGQAYEQYF
NA	NA	TRBJ2-5	TRBV28	TGTGCCAGCAGTTTACCCTCAGGTGGGGAGACCCAGTACTTC	CASSLPSGGETQYF
NA	NA	TRBJ1-5	TRBV2	TGTGCCAGCAGTGAATCATTCAGGGCCCCGTGGCCCCAGCATTTT	CASSESFRAPWPQHF
TRBD1	NA	TRBJ1-6	TRBV5-1	TGCGCCAGCAGGACACTTCAAAGGGACAGCAATTCACCCCTCCACTTT	CASRTLQRDSNSPLHF
NA	NA	TRBJ1-2	TRBV7-2	TGTGCCAGCAGCCTAGAACCAGAGAGCTATGGCTACACCTTC	CASSLEPESYGYTF
NA	NA	TRBJ1-2	TRBV5-1	TGCGCCAGCAGTTCTCCCGACACCAACTATGGCTACACCTTC	CASSSPDTNYGYTF
TRBD1	NA	TRBJ1-2	TRBV15	TGTGCCACCAGCAGACAGACAGGGGTTTATTCCCCACATAACTATGGCTACACCTTC	CATSRQTGVYSPHNYGYTF
NA	NA	TRBJ1-5	TRBV19	TGTGCCAGTAGTACCCAGGGCGGTGAGGGGCCCCAGCATTTT	CASSTQGGEGPQHF
TRBD1	NA	TRBJ2-7	TRBV6-1	TGTGCCAGCACCCCAAGACAGGGCTTAACCTACGAGCAGTACTTC	CASTPRQGLTYEQYF
TRBD2	NA	TRBJ2-7	TRBV19	TGTGCCACCATAGCGGGGGGGCCGGCTAGTGAGCAGTACTTC	CATIAGGPASEQYF
NA	NA	TRBJ2-5	TRBV18	TGTGCCAGCTCACCAGGAGGGCGAGAGGAGACCCAGTACTTC	CASSPGGREETQYF
NA	NA	TRBJ1-4	TRBV4-1	TGCGCCAGCAGCCAAGTGAATTTAATAGCGGCTGAAAAACTGTTTTTT	CASSQVNLIAAEKLFF
NA	NA	TRBJ2-5	TRBV4-3	TGCGCCAGCAGCCAAAACAGGGTGAAGGGAGAGACCCAGTACTTC	CASSQNRVKGETQYF
NA	NA	TRBJ2-7	TRBV29-1	TGCAGCGTTGAAGATCAGCCGCACGGAAAGGAGCAGTACTTC	CSVEDQPHGKEQYF
NA	NA	TRBJ1-2	TRBV4-2	TGTGCCAGCAGCCAAGAGTTCGGGGGAGCCGGAGGCTACACCTTC	CASSQEFGGAGGYTF
NA	few	TRBJ2-1	TRBV18	TGTGCCAGCTCATTAGAGAACGATGAGCAGTTCTTC	CASSLENDEQFF
NA	once	TRBJ1-2	TRBV6-6	TGTGCCAGCAGTCGTGGGGGCGACTATGGCTACACCTTC	CASSRGGDYGYTF
TRBD1	NA	TRBJ1-1	TRBV2	TGTGCCAGCAACCGACAGGGGCCTGAAGCTTTCTTT	CASNRQGPEAFF
NA	NA	TRBJ2-1	TRBV4-2	TGTGCCAGCAGCCAAGAACCCCGTAGCACCTACAATGAGCAGTTCTTC	CASSQEPRSTYNEQFF